This T cell receptor (beta chain) came from a study of cytomegalovirus exposure and HLA in healthy donors. Study-level results: Accurate prediction of most subjects' HLA-A and HLA-B alleles from TCR beta sequences was reported. In a later analysis, a missense DCLRE1C variant was linked to TCR beta V- and J-gene trimming.

About this clone: Antigen unknown.

The donors gave bone marrow, and they were healthy. Primers for the PCR totalled 60 Vbeta and 13 Jbeta. Repertoires were generated with immunoSEQ multiplex PCR, while TCRdb's copy carries only in-frame clones and drops some. The sample holds fewer than 200,000 clones, roughly four fifths seen once. The TCR originated in a woman aged 25 to 39 in good health and CMV-seronegative. The sample taken for sequencing was PBMCs.

CDR3 protein: CASRLAAPGANVLTF. The CDR3 nucleotides are TGTGCCAGTAGATTAGCGGCTCCTGGGGCCAACGTCCTGACTTTC. The chain uses TRBV19 and TRBJ2-6; a possible D gene is TRBD2 (6 bases). The CDR3 runs 15 residues. CDR1 is LNHDA, CDR2 SQIVND, per germline (reference sequence). The V and J ends lost 6 bases and 2 bases respectively, with 11 bases between them.